This is a list of T cell receptor beta chains from one sample in a study of blood T cell repertoires in COVID-19. Produced via immunoSEQ multiplex PCR; TCRdb's table is partial and in-frame only. Altogether 130,000 to 150,000 clones are present, around 85% being singletons, with the ten largest covering roughly 8%. The sequencing input was peripheral blood. Receptor source: a woman in her sixties or seventies with COVID-19, enrolled during active disease. Both conserved end residues are part of each CDR3. The order of the fields is CDR3 protein, CDR3 DNA, D gene, J gene, V gene, clone size. The D gene is left open where the match is weak. Some rows mark clone size as missing; the rest say once, few, many or name a class of expanded clone.

cdr3_aa: CSASDSHEQYF; cdr3_nt: TGCAGTGCCAGCGACAGCCACGAGCAGTACTTC; d_call: .; j_call: TRBJ2-7; v_call: TRBV20-1; clone_size: .
cdr3_aa: CASSQDRLQETQYF; cdr3_nt: TGTGCCAGCAGCCAAGACAGGTTGCAAGAGACCCAGTACTTC; d_call: .; j_call: TRBJ2-5; v_call: TRBV7-2; clone_size: .
cdr3_aa: CASSLTRQGGGQPQHF; cdr3_nt: TGTGCCAGCAGCTTGACCAGACAGGGGGGAGGTCAGCCCCAGCATTTT; d_call: TRBD1; j_call: TRBJ1-5; v_call: TRBV5-5; clone_size: once
cdr3_aa: CASQAQLRNEKLFF; cdr3_nt: TGTGCCAGCCAAGCACAGCTCAGAAATGAAAAACTGTTTTTT; d_call: .; j_call: TRBJ1-4; v_call: TRBV2; clone_size: .
cdr3_aa: CASRLEGNEQFF; cdr3_nt: TGTGCCAGCAGACTAGAGGGCAATGAGCAGTTCTTC; d_call: .; j_call: TRBJ2-1; v_call: TRBV7-2; clone_size: .
cdr3_aa: CASSTRTGGAGELFF; cdr3_nt: TGTGCCAGCAGTACCCGGACAGGGGGTGCCGGGGAGCTGTTTTTT; d_call: TRBD1; j_call: TRBJ2-2; v_call: TRBV2; clone_size: few
cdr3_aa: CASIQGTGELFF; cdr3_nt: TGTGCCAGTATTCAGGGGACCGGGGAGCTGTTTTTT; d_call: .; j_call: TRBJ2-2; v_call: TRBV19; clone_size: .
cdr3_aa: CASSQDIPETQYF; cdr3_nt: TGCGCCAGCAGCCAGGACATCCCAGAGACCCAGTACTTC; d_call: .; j_call: TRBJ2-5; v_call: TRBV5-1; clone_size: .
cdr3_aa: CASSESHPNSGNTIYF; cdr3_nt: TGTGCCAGCAGTGAAAGCCACCCCAACTCTGGAAACACCATATATTTT; d_call: .; j_call: TRBJ1-3; v_call: TRBV2; clone_size: .
cdr3_aa: CASSPSGDQPQHF; cdr3_nt: TGTGCCAGCTCACCGTCAGGGGATCAGCCCCAGCATTTT; d_call: .; j_call: TRBJ1-5; v_call: TRBV18; clone_size: .
cdr3_aa: CSVDFRTGGFGYTF; cdr3_nt: TGCAGCGTTGATTTTAGGACAGGGGGATTTGGCTACACCTTC; d_call: TRBD1; j_call: TRBJ1-2; v_call: TRBV29-1; clone_size: .
cdr3_aa: CASSLISAGAGGEQFF; cdr3_nt: TGCGCCAGCAGCTTGATCTCGGCAGGAGCGGGGGGTGAGCAGTTCTTC; d_call: TRBD2; j_call: TRBJ2-1; v_call: TRBV5-1; clone_size: .
cdr3_aa: CASSRLGLAGVQETQYF; cdr3_nt: TGTGCCAGCAGCCGCTTGGGACTAGCGGGGGTACAAGAGACCCAGTACTTC; d_call: TRBD2; j_call: TRBJ2-5; v_call: TRBV7-8; clone_size: few
cdr3_aa: CASTSGESTDTQYF; cdr3_nt: TGTGCCAGCACCTCGGGGGAGAGCACAGATACGCAGTATTTT; d_call: .; j_call: TRBJ2-3; v_call: TRBV13; clone_size: .
cdr3_aa: CASRDIPRAEQYF; cdr3_nt: TGTGCCAGCAGAGACATCCCCAGGGCCGAGCAGTACTTC; d_call: .; j_call: TRBJ2-7; v_call: TRBV6-5; clone_size: .
cdr3_aa: CASSPPGGTGDDNEQFF; cdr3_nt: TGTGCCAGCAGCCCGCCCGGAGGGACAGGGGACGACAATGAGCAGTTCTTC; d_call: TRBD1; j_call: TRBJ2-1; v_call: TRBV3-1/TRBV3-2; clone_size: .
cdr3_aa: CASSYSITEAEQFF; cdr3_nt: TGTGCCAGCAGTTACTCGATAACTGAAGCTGAGCAGTTCTTC; d_call: .; j_call: TRBJ2-1; v_call: TRBV6-6; clone_size: once
cdr3_aa: CASSQVLTSGADEQFF; cdr3_nt: TGTGCCAGCAGCCAAGTTCTTACTAGCGGGGCGGATGAGCAGTTCTTC; d_call: TRBD2; j_call: TRBJ2-1; v_call: TRBV3-1/TRBV3-2; clone_size: .
cdr3_aa: CASSLAGEGYTF; cdr3_nt: TGTGCCAGCAGTTTAGCAGGGGAAGGCTACACCTTC; d_call: .; j_call: TRBJ1-2; v_call: TRBV12-3/TRBV12-4; clone_size: few
cdr3_aa: CASSPSRGSHEQYF; cdr3_nt: TGTGCCAGCAGCCCTTCAAGGGGTAGCCACGAGCAGTACTTC; d_call: .; j_call: TRBJ2-7; v_call: TRBV7-8; clone_size: .
cdr3_aa: CASSLLQGGGYTF; cdr3_nt: TGTGCCAGCAGCCTGCTCCAGGGCGGTGGCTACACCTTC; d_call: .; j_call: TRBJ1-2; v_call: TRBV5-5; clone_size: few
cdr3_aa: CASSEGPQDEQYF; cdr3_nt: TGTGCCAGCAGTGAGGGGCCCCAGGACGAGCAGTACTTC; d_call: .; j_call: TRBJ2-7; v_call: TRBV25-1; clone_size: .
cdr3_aa: CAISDSIGDGYTF; cdr3_nt: TGTGCCATCAGCGATTCCATAGGAGATGGCTACACCTTC; d_call: .; j_call: TRBJ1-2; v_call: TRBV10-3; clone_size: .
cdr3_aa: CAWRTRVAVLEQYF; cdr3_nt: TGTGCCTGGAGAACCAGGGTCGCGGTTTTGGAGCAGTACTTC; d_call: .; j_call: TRBJ2-7; v_call: TRBV30; clone_size: .
cdr3_aa: CASSPLGQGIHTEAFF; cdr3_nt: TGTGCCAGCTCACCACTGGGACAGGGAATCCACACTGAAGCTTTCTTT; d_call: TRBD1; j_call: TRBJ1-1; v_call: TRBV18; clone_size: .
cdr3_aa: CASSLSGTGGFRETQYF; cdr3_nt: TGTGCCAGCAGCTTATCAGGGACAGGGGGCTTTCGGGAGACCCAGTACTTC; d_call: TRBD1; j_call: TRBJ2-5; v_call: TRBV7-9; clone_size: .
cdr3_aa: CAISDIRSSYEQYF; cdr3_nt: TGTGCCATCAGTGACATAAGGAGCTCCTACGAGCAGTACTTC; d_call: .; j_call: TRBJ2-7; v_call: TRBV10-3; clone_size: few
cdr3_aa: CASSYSGSTEAFF; cdr3_nt: TGTGCCAGCAGTTACTCAGGGAGCACTGAAGCTTTCTTT; d_call: .; j_call: TRBJ1-1; v_call: TRBV6-6; clone_size: once
cdr3_aa: CASISDRGITEAFF; cdr3_nt: TGTGCCAGTATCTCCGACAGGGGGATTACTGAAGCTTTCTTT; d_call: TRBD1; j_call: TRBJ1-1; v_call: TRBV19; clone_size: .
cdr3_aa: CASSVDQGIHNEQFF; cdr3_nt: TGTGCCAGCAGCGTAGATCAGGGGATCCACAATGAGCAGTTCTTC; d_call: .; j_call: TRBJ2-1; v_call: TRBV9; clone_size: .